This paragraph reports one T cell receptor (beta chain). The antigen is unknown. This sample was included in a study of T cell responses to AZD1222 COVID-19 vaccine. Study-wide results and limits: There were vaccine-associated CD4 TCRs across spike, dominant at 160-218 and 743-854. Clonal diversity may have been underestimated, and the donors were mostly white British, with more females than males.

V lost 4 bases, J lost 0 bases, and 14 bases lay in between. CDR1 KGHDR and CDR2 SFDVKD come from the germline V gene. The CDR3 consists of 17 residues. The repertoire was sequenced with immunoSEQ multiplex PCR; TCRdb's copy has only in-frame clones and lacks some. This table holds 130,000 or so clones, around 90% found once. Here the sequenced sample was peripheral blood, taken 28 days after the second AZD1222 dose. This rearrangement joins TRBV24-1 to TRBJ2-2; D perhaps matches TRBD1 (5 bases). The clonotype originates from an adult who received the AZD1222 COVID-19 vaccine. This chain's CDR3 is CATSEPDSATNTGELFF. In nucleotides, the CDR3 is TGTGCCACCAGTGAGCCCGACAGCGCAACGAACACCGGGGAGCTGTTTTTT.